The table lists the clone carrying this T cell receptor (beta chain) with a count of one. This entry is derived from a study of cytomegalovirus exposure and HLA in healthy donors. The length of the CDR3 is 17 residues. PCR was performed using 60 Vbeta and 13 Jbeta primers. Original processing notes: Later, an analysis found about 83 million unique TCR beta chains, and 8.5 million to 12 million of these were shared. The assay was immunoSEQ multiplex PCR, and TCRdb's table has in-frame clones only and misses some. That table supplies the V and J calls and clone size; D and trimming were determined from the DNA. The sample includes approximately 30,000 clones, less than 75% of them seen just once.

Sequencing input: PBMCs. The gene calls are TRBV21-1 and TRBJ2-7; TRBD1 was called by the table and not checked on the DNA. TRBV21-1 is a pseudogene locus. The clonotype was recovered from a man aged 40-49 years in good health and CMV-seropositive. The CDR3 sequence is CASSKALWTGVSYEQYF. DNA of the CDR3: TGTGCCAGCAGCAAAGCGCTTTGGACAGGGGTCTCCTACGAGCAGTACTTC.